A selection of T cell receptor beta chains follows, all from one sample in a study of cytomegalovirus exposure and HLA in healthy donors. Sequencing used immunoSEQ multiplex PCR; TCRdb keeps in-frame clones, though not all of them. The table has around 230,000 clones, around 80% seen once; the top ten hold around 0.45%. The sequencing input was PBMCs. The receptors were gathered from a boy younger than 18 in good health and CMV-seronegative. The CDR3 runs from the conserved cysteine through the conserved F or W. The D gene is left open where the match is weak. Clone size appears in some rows only: once, few, many, or a class for an expanded clone.

v_gene	d_gene	abundance	j_gene	CDR3nt	CDR3aa
TRBV11-3	-	few	TRBJ2-4	TGTGCCTCCGCGGGGGCCAAAAACATTCAGTACTTC	CASAGAKNIQYF
TRBV7-9	-	-	TRBJ1-1	TGTGCCAGCAGCTTCGCAGTGAACACTGAAGCTTTCTTT	CASSFAVNTEAFF
TRBV12-5	TRBD1	once	TRBJ1-1	TGTGCTAGTGGTTTGGGGAACTTACAGGGGATGGCTTTCTTT	CASGLGNLQGMAFF
TRBV29-1	TRBD2	-	TRBJ2-1	TGCAGCGCATCGGGACTAGCGGGAGGCAATGAGCAGTTCTTC	CSASGLAGGNEQFF
TRBV4-1	TRBD2	-	TRBJ2-1	TGCGCCAGCAGCCAGACTAGCGGTAGATACAATGAGCAGTTCTTC	CASSQTSGRYNEQFF
TRBV9	TRBD1	-	TRBJ2-7	TGTGCCAGCAGCGTAGCTGGGACAGGGTTCCGCGAGCAGTACTTC	CASSVAGTGFREQYF
TRBV5-4	-	-	TRBJ2-3	TGTGCCAGCAGCTTCTCCGACACCACAGATACGCAGTATTTT	CASSFSDTTDTQYF
TRBV4-2	-	-	TRBJ2-3	TGTGCCAGCAGCCAAGAGCAGGTCGTAGATACGCAGTATTTT	CASSQEQVVDTQYF
TRBV7-9	TRBD2	-	TRBJ2-1	TGTGCCAGCAGCCCGGGACTAGCGGGAGGGCCGTTCTTC	CASSPGLAGGPFF
TRBV10-3	TRBD1	-	TRBJ1-2	TGTGCCATCAGACCTACCGACAGGGAGAACTATGGCTACACCTTC	CAIRPTDRENYGYTF
TRBV19	-	-	TRBJ1-2	TGTGCCAGTTCTATTAGGGGCGCCAGAGGCTACACCTTC	CASSIRGARGYTF
TRBV30	-	-	TRBJ1-5	TGTGCCTGGAGTGTACAGAGCAATCAGCCCCAGCATTTT	CAWSVQSNQPQHF